What follows is one TCR beta chain and its context. Its specificity is unknown. TCRdb reanalysed the RT-PCR reads using MiXCR and keeps one entry per CDR3 protein. The table records fewer than 550,000 distinct CDR3 sequences, 25% of them present only once. From germline, CDR1 is SGHDT and CDR2 YYEEEE. The J segment lost 12 bases and the V segment lost 4 bases, leaving 12 bases of the junction unmatched. The CDR3 length is 15 residues. The data were obtained in a study of response to subunit inactivated influenza vaccine. Study-wide points: Researchers suggested that each seasonal influenza vaccination recruits few new T cells.

This receptor was taken from a man in his fifties who received an inactivated influenza vaccine. The sample was CD4+ T cells sorted from PBMCs, taken about 5 days after vaccination. The chain combines TRBV5-6 with TRBJ1-4; 10 bases map to TRBD1. The CDR3, as DNA: TGTGCCAGCAGCCGCCAGGACAGGGGGTTTGCACAACTGTTTTTT. It encodes CASSRQDRGFAQLFF.